The clone carrying this T cell receptor (beta chain) turned up a few times. A quantity of roughly 0.5 to 1 ug RNA underwent reverse transcription using random hexamers. TCR beta CDR3 was amplified by immunoSEQ covering 54 Vbeta and 13 Jbeta. TCRdb re-analysed the immunoSEQ multiplex PCR reads in MiXCR, keeping a single row per CDR3 protein. Of 150,000 to 190,000 distinct CDR3 sequences in the sample, roughly 94% were seen once. V lost 4 bases to trimming and J lost 7 bases, with 4 bases between them. CDR1 and CDR2 from the germline V gene are SNHLY and FYNNEI. This CDR3 has 10 amino acids. The data belong to a study of CD8 T cells in Susac syndrome. TEMRA cells were FACS-enriched, and CD8+ and CD4+ T cells were isolated negatively.

The sequenced sample was CD8+ T cells from PBMCs. The V call is TRBV2, the J call TRBJ1-1; no definite D call. This receptor was obtained from a human donor with multiple sclerosis. The CDR3 DNA follows: TGTGCCAGCAGTGGCCATGAAGCTTTCTTT. It encodes CASSGHEAFF.